This TCR beta chain was found in a study of T-cell reconstitution after alpha-beta-depleted transplantation in children. Unique molecular identifiers featured in how the TCRbeta library was prepared. TCRdb ran MiXCR on the PCR reads and lists one entry per CDR3 protein. The sample holds over 200,000 distinct CDR3 sequences, under 9.5% seen once. Trimming took 0 bases from V and 0 from J, leaving 19 bases between them. Germline CDR1 SGHRS, CDR2 YFSETQ. The CDR3 runs to 18 residues. This clonotype appeared a few times. This chain uses TRBV5-1 with TRBJ2-7; perhaps TRBD2 as D (6 bases). The sequence was obtained from a human donor who donated a stem cell graft to a child with acute lymphoblastic leukemia. The sample here was PBMCs from the stem cell graft donor, taken from the stem cell graft. In DNA form, the CDR3 reads TGCGCCAGCAGCTTGGACGGGTCGGAGGGTCCCATCTCCTACGAGCAGTACTTC. Translated, it gives CASSLDGSEGPISYEQYF.